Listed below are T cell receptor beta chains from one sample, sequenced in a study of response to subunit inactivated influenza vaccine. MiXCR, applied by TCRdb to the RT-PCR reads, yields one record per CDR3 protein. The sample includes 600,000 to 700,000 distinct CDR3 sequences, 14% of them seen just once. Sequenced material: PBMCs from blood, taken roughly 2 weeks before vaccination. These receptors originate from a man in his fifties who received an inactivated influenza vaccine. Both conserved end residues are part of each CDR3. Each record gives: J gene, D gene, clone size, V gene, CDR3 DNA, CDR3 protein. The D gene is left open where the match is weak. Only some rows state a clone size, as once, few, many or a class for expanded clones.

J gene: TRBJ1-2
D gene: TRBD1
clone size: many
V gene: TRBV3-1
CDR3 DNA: TGTGCCAGCAGCAGGACAGGGTATGGCTACACCTTC
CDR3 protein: CASSRTGYGYTF

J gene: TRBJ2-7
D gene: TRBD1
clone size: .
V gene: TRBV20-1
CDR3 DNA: TGCAGTGCTAAACCAGAGGGACAGGGACATTTATACGAGCAGTACTTC
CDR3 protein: CSAKPEGQGHLYEQYF

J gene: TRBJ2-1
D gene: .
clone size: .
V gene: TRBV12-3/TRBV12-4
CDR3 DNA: TGTGCCAGCAGTCCTTCCTGGGGGGTTGAGCAGTTCTTC
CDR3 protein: CASSPSWGVEQFF

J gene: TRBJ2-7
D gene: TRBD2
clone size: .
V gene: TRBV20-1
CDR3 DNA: TGCAGTGCACCTAGCGGGAGCTCCTACGAGCAGTACTTC
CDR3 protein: CSAPSGSSYEQYF

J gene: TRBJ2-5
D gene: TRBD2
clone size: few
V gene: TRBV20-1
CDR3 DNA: TGCAGTGCTAGAGACGGGACTAGCGGGGGGGCCAGGACCCAGTACTTC
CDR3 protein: CSARDGTSGGARTQYF

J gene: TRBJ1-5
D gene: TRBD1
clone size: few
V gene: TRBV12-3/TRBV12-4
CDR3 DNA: TGTGCCAGCAGCTTAACAGGGGGAACGAATCAGCCCCAGCATTTT
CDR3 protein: CASSLTGGTNQPQHF

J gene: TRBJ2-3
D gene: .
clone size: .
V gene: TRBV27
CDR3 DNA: TGTGCCAGCAGTTTAATTGGAGGGGACGGCACAGATACGCAGTATTTT
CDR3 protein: CASSLIGGDGTDTQYF

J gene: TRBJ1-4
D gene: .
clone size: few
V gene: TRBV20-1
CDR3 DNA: TGCAGTGCTACCAAGTTGGACCGGAATGAAAAACTGTTTTTT
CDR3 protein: CSATKLDRNEKLFF

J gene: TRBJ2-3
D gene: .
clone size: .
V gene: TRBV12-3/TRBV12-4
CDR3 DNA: TGTGCCAGCAGTTTGGACCAAGCTACGCAGTATTTT
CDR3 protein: CASSLDQATQYF

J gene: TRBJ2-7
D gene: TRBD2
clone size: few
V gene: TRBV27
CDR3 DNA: TGTGCCAGCAGTTTCCTAGCGGGAGGGATCCACGAGCAGTACTTC
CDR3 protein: CASSFLAGGIHEQYF

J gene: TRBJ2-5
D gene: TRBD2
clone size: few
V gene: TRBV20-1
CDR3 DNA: TGCAGTGCTAGTGTATCTAGCGGGACAAAAGAGACCCAGTACTTC
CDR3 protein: CSASVSSGTKETQYF

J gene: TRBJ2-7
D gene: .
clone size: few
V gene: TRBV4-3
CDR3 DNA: TGCGCCAGCAGCCAAGATACCGGGACCGAGCAGTACTTC
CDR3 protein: CASSQDTGTEQYF

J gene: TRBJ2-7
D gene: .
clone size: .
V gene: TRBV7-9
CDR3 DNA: TGTGCCAGCAGCCCACCCGGTGGCCGGGCGAATAACGAGCAGTACTTC
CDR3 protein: CASSPPGGRANNEQYF

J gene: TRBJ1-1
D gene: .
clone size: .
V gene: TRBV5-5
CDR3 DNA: TGTGCCAGCAGCTTGGAGCACAGGTTAGGGAGGGGAGGCACTGAAGCTTTCTTT
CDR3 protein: CASSLEHRLGRGGTEAFF

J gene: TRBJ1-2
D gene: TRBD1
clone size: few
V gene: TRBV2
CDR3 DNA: TGTGCCAGCAGTGAGCTGGGAGGACAGGGTTTTAGGGGCTACACCTTC
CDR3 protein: CASSELGGQGFRGYTF

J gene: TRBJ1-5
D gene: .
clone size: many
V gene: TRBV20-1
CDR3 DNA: TGCAGTGCTTCCCCGAGGGGTCAGCCCCAGCATTTT
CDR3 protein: CSASPRGQPQHF

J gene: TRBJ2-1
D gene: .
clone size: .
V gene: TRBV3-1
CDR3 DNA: TGTGCCAGCAGCCGACTAGAAGGCGGTGAGCAGTTCTTC
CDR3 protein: CASSRLEGGEQFF

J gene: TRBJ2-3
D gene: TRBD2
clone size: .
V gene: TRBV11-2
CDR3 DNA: TGTGCCAGCAGCTCCTCAAGCGTAGCGGGGGCTAGCACAGATACGCAGTATTTT
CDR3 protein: CASSSSSVAGASTDTQYF

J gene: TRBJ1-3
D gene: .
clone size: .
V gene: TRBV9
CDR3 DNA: TGTGCCAGCAGCGTAGCACTCCAGTCTGGAAACACCATATATTTT
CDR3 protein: CASSVALQSGNTIYF

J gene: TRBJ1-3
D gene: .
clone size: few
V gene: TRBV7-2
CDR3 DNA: TGTGCCAGCAGCTTATATCTCCAGGGCAGAAACACCATATATTTT
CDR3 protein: CASSLYLQGRNTIYF